This T cell receptor beta chain was recorded in a study of T cell repertoires in cytomegalovirus infection (dated by TCRdb to between 2018 and 2020). Regarding the research as a whole: The peptide stimulations were aimed at well-studied HLA-B-restricted epitopes as well as recently identified HLA-C-restricted CMV epitopes, whose presentation resists viral immunomodulation. Donor HLA type was relevant to the analysis, because carriage of CMV infection together with the matching HLA type was indicated by public TCR beta signatures. General study outcomes and caveats: In the ex vivo response, HLA-C-restricted CMV-specific TCR beta clonotypes were dominant, and in two of eight donors the single most frequent clonotype came from this HLA-C-restricted group. In both this cohort and an independent cohort of approximately 350 donors, the cumulative frequency of public TCR beta family members distinguished carriers of CMV infection plus the relevant HLA type.

Sequencing was performed on an Illumina HiSeq 1500. TCRdb ran its own pipeline on the public reads, namely fastp trimming at Q25 and MiXCR clone calling, and kept in-frame beta chains. Each record represents a unique CDR3 protein, reported with the most common genes and DNA among its rows. The sample table records about 280,000 distinct CDR3 sequences; about 20% of these occur just once. The biggest ten clones account for about 21% of the sample. V ends up 3 bases short and J 6 bases short, with an unmatched junction base count of 3. The CDR3 runs 15 residues from the cysteine to the phenylalanine. Solely the CDR3 DNA is kept, with 45 bases framed from the first base. CDR1 and CDR2 are read off the germline V gene as SNHLY and FYNNEI. Comments on this clonotype: It lacks a known antigen. The record has no base qualities; no much larger clone is one base away.

The treatment or condition label, read with the paper, signifies: in vitro stimulation with specific CMV peptide epitopes to enrich CMV-specific T cells. Recombination linked TRBV2 to TRBJ1-5, and TRBD1 aligns with 12 junction nucleotides. This TCR was sampled from a human donor in good health (CMV status not recorded). Some clones in this sample may be carry-over from other donors' samples. The sequenced sample was cultured PBMCs, obtained from culture after CMV antigen stimulation. DNA sequence: TGTGCCAGCAGTGAGGGGACAGGGGGCCGTCAGCCCCAGCATTTT. Its protein product is CASSEGTGGRQPQHF.